This entry describes one T cell receptor (beta chain). Its specificity is unknown. The source of the sample is a study of T cell responses to AZD1222 COVID-19 vaccine. Study-wide results and limits: Spike was spanned by vaccine-associated CD4 TCRs, which were dominant at 160-218 and 743-854.

The V and J ends lost 5 bases and 0 bases respectively, with 19 bases between them. The germline V gene has CDR1 LNHNV and CDR2 YYDKDF (reference sequence). The CDR3 loop spans 18 amino acids. The table came from immunoSEQ multiplex PCR; TCRdb's copy has only in-frame clones and leaves some out. Among about 31,000 clones, around 87% were seen once, and the ten largest hold about 14%. The TCR sequence derives from an adult who received the AZD1222 COVID-19 vaccine. Sequences were derived from peripheral blood, sampled 28 days after the second AZD1222 dose. The genes are TRBV15 and TRBJ1-4; a weak D match, TRBD1 (5 bases). CDR3: CATSPTLEAGPTNEKLFF. The DNA of the CDR3 is TGTGCCACCAGCCCAACGTTAGAGGCAGGGCCAACTAATGAAAAACTGTTTTTT.